This T cell receptor (beta chain) was found in a study of cytomegalovirus exposure and HLA in healthy donors. The PCR employed 60 Vbeta primers together with 13 Jbeta primers. Method: immunoSEQ multiplex PCR; TCRdb's copy keeps in-frame clones and lacks some. The data contain about 160,000 clones, roughly 79% of them singletons. The CDR3 loop spans 14 amino acids. The trim removed 3 bases at V and 3 bases at J, leaving 3 bases unmatched. From germline, CDR1 is LNHDA and CDR2 SQIVND (reference sequence). Material: PBMCs. The chain recombines TRBV19 with TRBJ1-2, with 8 bases aligning to TRBD1. The TCR comes from a woman aged 45-65 years in good health and CMV-seronegative. The CDR3 region has the DNA TGTGCCAGTAGTATGACAGGGGATGACTATGGCTACACCTTC. This codes for CASSMTGDDYGYTF. The full variable domain, in which reference TRBV19 and TRBJ1-2 provide the parts outside the CDR3, is DGGITQSPKYLFRKEGQNVTLSCEQNLNHDAMYWYRQDPGQGLRLIYYSQIVNDFQKGDIAEGYSVSREKKESFPLTVTSAQKNPTAFYLCASSMTGDDYGYTFGSGTRLTVV.